Presented here are 2 T cell receptor beta chains from one specimen sequenced in a study of T cells in Graves' hyperthyroidism and ophthalmopathy. RNA transcripts were the template for amplifying TCR beta CDR3 regions. TCR CDR3 underwent first-round RT-PCR with the HTBI primer set. Using its own MiXCR run on the multiplex PCR reads, TCRdb lists one record per CDR3 protein. Of over 200,000 distinct CDR3 sequences listed, 15% to 20% are singletons. What was sequenced was blood. These receptors were collected from a man aged 35-49 years with Graves' hyperthyroidism.

This clonotype has at least ten counts. The V and J genes are TRBV2 and TRBJ2-7, with no clear D. This CDR3 spans 14 amino acids. The germline V gene has CDR1 SNHLY and CDR2 FYNNEI. Trimming cost V 1 base and J 1 base, with 8 bases left between them. CDR3 DNA sequence: TGTGCCAGCAGTGAAGACACTCGTTCCTACGAGCAGTACTTC. Translation: CASSEDTRSYEQYF.

This clonotype was seen many times. V usage is TRBV20-1 and J usage is TRBJ2-7; 7 bases align to TRBD1. This CDR3 is built from 14 residues. In germline, CDR1 is DFQATT, CDR2 SNEGSKA (reference sequence). V was pared by 3 bases and J by 0 bases, with 5 bases of the junction left unmatched. The CDR3 DNA is TGCAGTGCTAGTGGCACAGGGGACTCCTACGAGCAGTACTTC. Translating it yields CSASGTGDSYEQYF.